This TCR beta chain comes out of a study of high-grade serous ovarian cancer treatment subgroups. Study-wide findings and caveats: Tumors within one patient showed repertoire similarity of roughly 0.095 to 0.8.

Some clones are missing from TCRdb's copy, which holds only in-frame ones; the method was immunoSEQ multiplex PCR. The sample lists 9,500 to 15,000 clones, about 90% seen once, with approximately 2.9% in the top ten. Tumor samples were obtained before definitive surgery or chemotherapy. Trimming took off 4 bases at V and 4 bases at J, with 17 bases between the two ends. There are 15 residues in the CDR3. Germline assignment: CDR1 SGHNT and CDR2 YYREEE (reference sequence). Note on this clone: No antigen is known for it.

The receptor's source is a human donor with high-grade serous ovarian cancer. Sequenced: tumor tissue. The chain has TRBV5-4 and TRBJ1-2; D call uncertain. CDR3: CASSPAVAHGYGYTF. The DNA of the CDR3 is TGTGCCAGCAGCCCTGCGGTGGCCCATGGCTATGGCTACACCTTC.